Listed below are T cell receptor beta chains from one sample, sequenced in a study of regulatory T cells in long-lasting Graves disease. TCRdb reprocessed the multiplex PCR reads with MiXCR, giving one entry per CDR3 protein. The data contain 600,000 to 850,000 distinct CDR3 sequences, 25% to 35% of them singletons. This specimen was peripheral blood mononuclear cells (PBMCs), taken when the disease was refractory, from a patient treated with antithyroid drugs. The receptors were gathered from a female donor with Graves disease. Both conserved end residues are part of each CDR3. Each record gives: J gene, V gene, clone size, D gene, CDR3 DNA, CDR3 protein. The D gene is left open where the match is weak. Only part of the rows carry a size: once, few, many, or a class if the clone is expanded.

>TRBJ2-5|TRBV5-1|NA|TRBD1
TGCGCCAGCAGCTTGGGATGGACAGGGGTAGAGACCCAGTACTTC
CASSLGWTGVETQYF
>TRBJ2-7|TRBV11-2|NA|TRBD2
TGTGCCAGCAGCTTAGACTTTCTAGCGGGACCCTACGAGCAGTACTTC
CASSLDFLAGPYEQYF
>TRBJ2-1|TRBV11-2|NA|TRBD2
TGTGCCAGCAGTACTGGACTAGCGGGAGTTAATGAGCAGTTCTTC
CASSTGLAGVNEQFF
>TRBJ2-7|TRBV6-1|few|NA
TGTGCCAGCAGTAACATGAACGAGCAGTACTTC
CASSNMNEQYF
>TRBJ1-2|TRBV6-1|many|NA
TGTGCCAGCAGTGAATCAGCAGGAGTTCCGGGCGGGGTTGGCTACACCTTC
CASSESAGVPGGVGYTF
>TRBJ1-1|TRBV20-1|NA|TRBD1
TGCAGTGCTAGTCGGGACAGGGGAATTTATACTGAAGCTTTCTTT
CSASRDRGIYTEAFF
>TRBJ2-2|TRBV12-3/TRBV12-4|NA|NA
TGTGCCAGCAGTCCCCTTTTGCAGGCGAACACCGGGGAGCTGTTTTTT
CASSPLLQANTGELFF
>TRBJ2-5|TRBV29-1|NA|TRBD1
TGCAGCGTGAGGACAGGGACGGTAGAGACCCAGTACTTC
CSVRTGTVETQYF
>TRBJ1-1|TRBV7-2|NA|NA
TGTGCCAGCAGCTCCTATCACAACATCGCTGAAGCTTTCTTT
CASSSYHNIAEAFF
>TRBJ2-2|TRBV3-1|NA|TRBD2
TGTGCCAGCAGCCAAGGGACTAGCGGGAGGATGAACACCGGGGAGCTGTTTTTT
CASSQGTSGRMNTGELFF
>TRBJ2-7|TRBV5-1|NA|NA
TGCGCCAGCAGCGGGGGACGTCAATCCTACGAGCAGTACTTC
CASSGGRQSYEQYF
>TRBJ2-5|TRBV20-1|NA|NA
TGCAGTGTTTGGGACCCCGATTTCCTCTTCCTCCAAGAGACCCAGCACTTC
CSVWDPDFLFLQETQHF
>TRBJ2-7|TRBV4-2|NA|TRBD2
TGTGCCAGCAGCCAAGATGCTAGCGGCTCCTACGAGCAGTACTTC
CASSQDASGSYEQYF
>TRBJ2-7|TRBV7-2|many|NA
TGTGCCAGCAGTGTGGTGGGGTTCGAGCAGTACTTC
CASSVVGFEQYF
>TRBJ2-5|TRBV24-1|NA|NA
TGTGCCACCACCGTAGGAAAAGGGCAAGAGACCCAGTACTTC
CATTVGKGQETQYF
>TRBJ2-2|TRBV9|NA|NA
TGTGCCAGCAGCGTAGCGGCCGGATCCGGGGAGCTGTTTTTT
CASSVAAGSGELFF
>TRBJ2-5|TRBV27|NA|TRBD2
TGTGCCAGCAGTACACGACTAGCGGAGGTGGGAAGAGGGACCCAGTACTTC
CASSTRLAEVGRGTQYF
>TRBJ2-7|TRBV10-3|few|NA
TGTGCCTCCAAGGAGCTAAGCGAGCAGTACTTC
CASKELSEQYF
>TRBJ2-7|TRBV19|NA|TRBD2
TGTGGCAGTAGTACTAGCGGGATTGAGCAGTACTTC
CGSSTSGIEQYF
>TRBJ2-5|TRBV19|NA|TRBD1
TGTGCCAGTGGTACAGGGGGTCGGACCCAGTACTTC
CASGTGGRTQYF
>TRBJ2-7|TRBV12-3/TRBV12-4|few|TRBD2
TGTGCCAGCAGGGGGGGGGGATACGAGCAGTACTTC
CASRGGGYEQYF
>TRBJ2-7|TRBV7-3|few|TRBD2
TGTGCCAGCAGCTTCGGCGCGGGGGAGCGGTACGAGCAGTACTTC
CASSFGAGERYEQYF
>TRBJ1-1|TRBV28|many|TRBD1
TGTGCCAGCAGTCGAATAGGACAGGGGAACACTGAAGCTTTCTTT
CASSRIGQGNTEAFF
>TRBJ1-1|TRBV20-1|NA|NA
TGCAGTGCTAGAGAATTTTATACTGAAGCTTTCTTT
CSAREFYTEAFF
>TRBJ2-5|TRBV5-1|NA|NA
TGCGCCAGCACGGACTCTTGGGACCAAGAGACCCAGTACTTC
CASTDSWDQETQYF
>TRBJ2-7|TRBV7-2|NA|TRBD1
TGTGCCAGCAGCTTAGGGCCGGGACAGTCCTACGAGCAGTACTTC
CASSLGPGQSYEQYF
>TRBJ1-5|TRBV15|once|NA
TGTGCCACCAGCAGAGGCAACAATCAGCCCCAGCATTTT
CATSRGNNQPQHF
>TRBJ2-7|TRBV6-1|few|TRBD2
TGTGCCAGCAGTGAGGCCCTAGCGGGGGGGCCCTACGAGCAGTACTTC
CASSEALAGGPYEQYF
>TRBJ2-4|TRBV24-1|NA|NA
TGTGCCACCAGTGATTTGCAGGAGGCCAAAAACATTCAGTACTTC
CATSDLQEAKNIQYF
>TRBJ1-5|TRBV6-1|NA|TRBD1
TGTGCCAGCAGTTCGAGGGGGCTCCTGAGCAATCAGCCCCAGCATTTT
CASSSRGLLSNQPQHF
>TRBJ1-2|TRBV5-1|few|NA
TGCGCCAGCAGCTCGGACAGTCTCATCTATGGCTACACCTTC
CASSSDSLIYGYTF
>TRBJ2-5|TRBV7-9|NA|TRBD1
TGTGCCAGCAGCCCCCGGGACAGGGACCTGGAGACCCAGTACTTC
CASSPRDRDLETQYF
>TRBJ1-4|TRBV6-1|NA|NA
TGTGCCAGCAGTCCAAACCCCGATCTGGGGGGACTGTTTTTT
CASSPNPDLGGLFF
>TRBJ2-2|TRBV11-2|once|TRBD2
TGTGCCAGCGGCAGACCAGCGGGAGACACCGGGGAGCTGTTTTTT
CASGRPAGDTGELFF
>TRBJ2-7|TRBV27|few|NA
TGTGCCAGCAGTTTATCCAAGGCAAGAGAGCAGTACTTC
CASSLSKAREQYF
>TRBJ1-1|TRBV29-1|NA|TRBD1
TGCAGCGTTGAAGCCGGGCAGGGGGAGACTGAAGCTTTCTTT
CSVEAGQGETEAFF
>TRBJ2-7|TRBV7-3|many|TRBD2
TGTGCCAGCAGCTTAGGGTCCGGACTAGACTACGAGCAGTACTTC
CASSLGSGLDYEQYF
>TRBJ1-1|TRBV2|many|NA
TGTGCCAGCAGGGTCGACAGGAACACTGAAGCTTTCTTT
CASRVDRNTEAFF
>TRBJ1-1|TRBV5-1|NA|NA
TGCGCCAGCAGCTTGGTGTCAGGGACTGAAGCTTTCTTT
CASSLVSGTEAFF
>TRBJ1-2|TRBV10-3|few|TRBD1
TGTGCCATCAGTGGGGACAGGGGAAACTATGGCTACACCTTC
CAISGDRGNYGYTF
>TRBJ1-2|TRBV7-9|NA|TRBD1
TGTGCCAGCAGCCACCTGACAGGGGGCGATCGATATGGCTACACCTTC
CASSHLTGGDRYGYTF
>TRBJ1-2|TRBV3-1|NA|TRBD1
TGTGCCAGCAGCCAAGTGGACAGGGGAAATGGCTACACCTTC
CASSQVDRGNGYTF
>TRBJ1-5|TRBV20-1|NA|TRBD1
TGCAGTGCTACCACTCAGGGGGCGCGGAGCAATCAGCCCCAGCATTTT
CSATTQGARSNQPQHF
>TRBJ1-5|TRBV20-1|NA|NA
TGCAGTGCTAGAACAGGGTTAACGGGCAATCAGCCCCAGCATTTT
CSARTGLTGNQPQHF
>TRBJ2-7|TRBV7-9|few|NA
TGTGCCAGCAGCCCCGGGGAGTACTACGAGCAGTACTTC
CASSPGEYYEQYF
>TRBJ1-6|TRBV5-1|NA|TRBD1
TGCGCCAGCAGCTTGTCGGCAGGGGGCGGGTCACCCCTCCACTTT
CASSLSAGGGSPLHF
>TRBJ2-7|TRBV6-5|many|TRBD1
TGTGCCAGCAGTTACACCCTGGGACAGGGCGGATCCTACGAGCAGTACTTC
CASSYTLGQGGSYEQYF
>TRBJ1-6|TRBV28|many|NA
TGTGCCAGCAGTTCGGGCCCGTCACCCCTCCACTTT
CASSSGPSPLHF
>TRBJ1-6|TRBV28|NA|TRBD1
TGTGCCAGCAGCTTAGCTACAGGGGTTGGTAGTTCACCCCCCCACTTT
CASSLATGVGSSPPHF
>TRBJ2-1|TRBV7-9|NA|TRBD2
TGTGCCAGCGGGACTAGCAGTTACAATGAGCAGTTCTTC
CASGTSSYNEQFF
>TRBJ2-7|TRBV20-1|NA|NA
TGCAGTGCTAGAGATCGGGACGGTAACTACTACGAGCAGTACTTC
CSARDRDGNYYEQYF
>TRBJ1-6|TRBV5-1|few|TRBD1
TGCGCCAGCAGCCAACAGGGGGCGATTTCACCCCTCCACTTT
CASSQQGAISPLHF
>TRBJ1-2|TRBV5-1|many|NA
TGCGCCAGCAGCTTGGGAGGAGGACGCCCCGTAAACTATGGCTACACCTTC
CASSLGGGRPVNYGYTF
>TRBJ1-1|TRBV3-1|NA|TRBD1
TGTGCCAGCAGCCAAACGGACAGGGGCGTTAACACTGAAGCTTTCTTT
CASSQTDRGVNTEAFF
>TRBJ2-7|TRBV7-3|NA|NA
TGTGCCAGCAGCTTAGATCGAGGCGAGCAGTGCTTC
CASSLDRGEQCF
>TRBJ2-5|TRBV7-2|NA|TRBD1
TGTGCCAGCAGCTTGGGACAGGGGAGGTATGAGACCCAGTACTTC
CASSLGQGRYETQYF
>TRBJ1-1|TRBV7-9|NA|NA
TGTGCCAGCAGCCCAGGGGACCTTGACATGAACACTGAAGCTTTCTTT
CASSPGDLDMNTEAFF
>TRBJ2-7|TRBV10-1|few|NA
TGCGCCAGCAGTGCCATCGGACCGGCCGAGCAGTACTTC
CASSAIGPAEQYF
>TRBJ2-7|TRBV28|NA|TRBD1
TGTGCCAGCACCCGGGACAGGGACAATCGCGGATACGAGCAGTACTTC
CASTRDRDNRGYEQYF